This T cell receptor (beta chain) was identified in a study of breast tumors, draining lymph nodes, adjacent tissues. The study's findings and limits: Most tumor T cells seemingly derive from lymph node, then expand in tumor.

Axillary draining lymph nodes of breast cancer patients supplied the node samples. TCRdb redid the calling of the multiplex PCR reads with MiXCR, one entry per CDR3 protein. The sample shows some 130,000 distinct CDR3 sequences, 20% to 25% of them seen only once. Concerning this clonotype itself: The target antigen is unknown.

Trimming removed 7 bases from V and 10 bases from J, with 20 bases in between. The CDR3 has 13 residues. Per germline, CDR1 DFQATT and CDR2 SNEGSKA (reference sequence). Sequenced sample: axillary lymph node tissue. The sequence came from a female donor with breast cancer. Some clones in this sample may be carry-over from other donors' samples. The V gene is TRBV20-1, the J gene TRBJ2-1; tentatively, D is TRBD2 (6 bases). The CDR3 region is CSGFSGLLGEQFF. In DNA, the CDR3 is TGCAGTGGATTCAGCGGGCTGCTTGGGGAGCAGTTCTTC.